The 18 T cell receptor beta chains below come from one sample, sequenced in a study of CD8+ T cells in alopecia areata. Noted treatment: oral pan-JAK inhibitor, 5-10 mg twice daily. Sequencing relied on a cDNA template that was reverse transcribed from extracted RNA. The table came from immunoSEQ multiplex PCR; TCRdb's copy has only in-frame clones and leaves some out. The data hold around 190,000 clones, with over 55% observed a single time. Sample: CD4+ T cells sorted from blood, taken at week 24, from a patient treated with tofacitinib. The source is a human donor with alopecia areata.

This rearrangement joins TRBV29-1 to TRBJ1-1, with a tentative D call TRBD1 (6 bases). V dropped 7 bases and J dropped 1 base, with 10 bases sitting between them. Per germline, CDR1 SQVTM and CDR2 ANQGSEA. This CDR3 spans 12 amino acids. CDR3: CSADRSNTEAFF. CDR3 coding DNA: TGCAGCGCAGACAGGTCGAACACTGAAGCTTTCTTT.

A single count supports this clone. This chain joins TRBV18 and TRBJ1-2; D gene unclear. V was trimmed by 2 bases and J by 0 bases, leaving 10 bases between them. CDR1 and CDR2 (germline): KGHSH, LQKENI. CDR3 size: 15 residues. The CDR3 is CASSPRQATNYGYTF. CDR3 coding DNA: TGTGCCAGCTCACCAAGACAAGCCACTAACTATGGCTACACCTTC.

V is TRBV10-3 and J is TRBJ1-4; D is undetermined. The V gene's germline CDR1 is ENHRY and CDR2 SYGVKD. V lost 0 bases, J lost 8 bases, and 4 bases lay in between. The CDR3 contains 12 residues. CDR3 loop: CAISESLEKLFF. In DNA form, the CDR3 reads TGTGCCATCAGTGAGTCTTTGGAAAAACTGTTTTTT.

This chain joins TRBV2 and TRBJ1-5; D remains unclear. Germline CDR1 reads SNHLY; CDR2 reads FYNNEI. This CDR3 contains 13 residues. Trimming shortened V by 7 bases and J by 3 bases, and 10 bases separated the two germline ends. CDR3 sequence reads: CASIGHLNQPQHF. The CDR3 region has the DNA TGTGCCAGCATTGGGCATCTCAATCAGCCCCAGCATTTT.

The V call is TRBV15, the J call TRBJ1-5, with D uncertain. V was trimmed by 3 bases and J by 5 bases, leaving 11 bases between them. Germline V lookup: CDR1 LNHNV, CDR2 YYDKDF (reference sequence). This CDR3 has 14 amino acids. The CDR3 sequence is CATSSSWDHQPQHF. CDR3 coding DNA: TGTGCCACCAGCAGTTCATGGGATCATCAGCCCCAGCATTTT.

V gene TRBV5-6 combines with J gene TRBJ2-1, with D possibly called TRBD1 or TRBD2 (5 bases each). The CDR3 covers 12 residues. V was cut by 0 bases and J by 12 bases, with 10 bases left in between. Germline-derived CDR1 and CDR2 are SGHDT and YYEEEE. CDR3 sequence: CASSLGRDGQFF. The CDR3 nucleotides read TGTGCCAGCAGCTTGGGACGGGACGGGCAGTTCTTC.

This chain uses TRBV30 with TRBJ1-6; no clear D gene. The CDR3 contains 13 residues. Germline-derived CDR1 and CDR2 are GTSNPN and SVGIG (reference sequence). V was pared by 1 base and J by 9 bases, with 10 bases between. The CDR3 nucleotides read TGTGCCTGGAGTGGAGACGATTCTTCACCCCTCCACTTT. Protein: CAWSGDDSSPLHF. The whole variable domain, remainder taken from reference TRBV30 and TRBJ1-6, is SQTIHQWPATLVQPVGSPLSLECTVEGTSNPNLYWYRQAAGRGLQLLFYSVGIGQISSEVPQNLSASRPQDRQFILSSKKLLLSDSGFYLCAWSGDDSSPLHFGNGTRLTVT.

The V call is TRBV10-2, the J call TRBJ2-5; 7 bases are a match to TRBD2. The V segment lost 2 bases and the J segment 7 bases; nucleotides outside the gene matches: 4. The CDR3 loop spans 13 amino acids. CDR1 is WSHSY, CDR2 SAAADI, per germline. CDR3 in amino acids: CASSEVVAGTQYF. The CDR3 DNA is TGCGCCAGCAGTGAGGTCGTAGCGGGGACCCAGTACTTC.

This clone was seen more than once but under ten times. This chain uses TRBV14 with TRBJ2-2, with D unclear. The germline V gene has CDR1 SGHDN and CDR2 FVKESK. This CDR3 is 14 amino acids long. Trimming stripped 3 bases from V and 2 bases from J, with 7 bases between. DNA of the CDR3: TGTGCCAGCAGCCACCGACAAAACACCGGGGAGCTGTTTTTT. Translation: CASSHRQNTGELFF.

The chain employs TRBV5-6 and TRBJ1-2; tentatively, D is TRBD1 (6 bases). Germline values: CDR1 SGHDT, CDR2 YYEEEE. This CDR3 has 13 amino acids. Between the trimmed V and J ends, which lost 4 bases and 3 bases, there was a span of 10 bases. The CDR3 DNA reads TGTGCCAGCAGCCCGCGGGGGCACTATGGCTACACCTTC. Its protein is CASSPRGHYGYTF.

This clone was seen many times. V gene TRBV7-2 combines with J gene TRBJ1-4, with a weak D call TRBD1 (6 bases). The CDR3 is 16 amino acids. Trimming cost V 5 bases and J 6 bases, with 19 bases left between them. In germline, CDR1 is SGHTA, CDR2 FQGNSA. The CDR3 is CASSGPTGRVDEKLFF. CDR3 coding DNA: TGTGCCAGCAGCGGCCCGACAGGCCGGGTCGATGAAAAACTGTTTTTT. Filled out from reference TRBV7-2 and TRBJ1-4, the complete variable domain reads GAGVSQSPSNKVTEKGKDVELRCDPISGHTALYWYRQSLGQGLEFLIYFQGNSAPDKSGLPSDRFSAERTGGSVSTLTIQRTQQEDSAVYLCASSGPTGRVDEKLFFGSGTQLSVL.

This clone showed up just a few times. The rearrangement joins TRBV28 to TRBJ2-1; 10 nucleotides align to TRBD1. Germline CDR1 reads MDHEN; CDR2 reads SYDVKM. The CDR3 is 15 residues long. J gave up 8 bases and V 6 bases, and 10 bases lay outside the gene matches. The CDR3 sequence: CASRTSGTGVDEQFF. The DNA of the CDR3 is TGTGCCAGCAGAACCTCCGGGACAGGGGTAGATGAGCAGTTCTTC.

This clone was counted only a few times. The chain uses TRBV7-8 and TRBJ2-5; weak D call: TRBD2 (6 bases). Germline V gives CDR1 SGHVS, CDR2 FQNEAQ. The V and J ends lost 3 bases and 2 bases respectively, with 10 bases between them. The CDR3 runs to 14 residues. DNA for the CDR3: TGTGCCAGCAGCTTTACCGGGGGACAAGAGACCCAGTACTTC. As protein: CASSFTGGQETQYF.

This clone is a singleton in its sample. The chain recombines TRBV29-1 with TRBJ1-4; 7 nucleotides match TRBD1. The CDR3 loop spans 16 amino acids. Looked up from germline, CDR1 is SQVTM and CDR2 is ANQGSEA. With V trimmed by 6 bases and J by 4 bases, 14 bases remained unmatched. The CDR3 is CSVMGYSGTDNEKLFF. CDR3 DNA: TGCAGCGTAATGGGCTACTCCGGGACAGATAATGAAAAACTGTTTTTT.

V is TRBV9 and J is TRBJ1-2; 9 bases line up with TRBD1. The V gene end was trimmed by 0 bases and the J gene end by 2 bases; junction bases not matched to a gene: 2. In germline, CDR1 is SGDLS, CDR2 YYNGEE. This CDR3 is 15 amino acids long. This chain's CDR3 is CASSVGTGENYGYTF. CDR3 nucleotide sequence: TGTGCCAGCAGCGTAGGGACAGGGGAGAACTATGGCTACACCTTC.

The CDR3 DNA reads as TGTGCCAGCAGCCTAGGGGGGAAGGGCCGGAACACTGAAGCTTTCTTT. Translation: CASSLGGKGRNTEAFF. V is TRBV9 and J is TRBJ1-1; the D gene is possibly TRBD1 (6 bases). This CDR3 is built from 16 residues. V was pared by 4 bases and J by 1 base, with 17 bases between. Germline assignment: CDR1 SGDLS and CDR2 YYNGEE.

J is TRBJ2-1 and V is TRBV7-8, with a tentative D call TRBD1 (7 bases). Germline V gene sequence: CDR1 SGHVS, CDR2 FQNEAQ. The V and J ends lost 2 bases and 6 bases respectively, with 20 bases between them. The CDR3 is made up of 17 amino acids. CDR3 sequence: CASSLSIRPGDSNEQFF. DNA for the CDR3: TGTGCCAGCAGCTTATCAATTAGGCCGGGGGACAGCAATGAGCAGTTCTTC.

The CDR3 bases are TGCGCCAGCAGCCAAGATACAGGGGCACGCTACACCTTC. This gives the protein CASSQDTGARYTF. This chain connects TRBV4-3 to TRBJ1-2; 7 bases line up with TRBD1. With 0 bases clipped from V and 9 bases from J, the junction kept 4 bases outside the gene matches. Germline V CDR1 and CDR2: LGHNA, YSLEER. There are 13 residues in the CDR3.